The present T cell receptor beta chain was sequenced within a study of PD-L1 blockade in urothelial cancer. Study context: Intravenous atezolizumab, 1,200 mg every 3 weeks, was begun by patients in the mid-2010s.

With regard to this clone: Antigen specificity is unknown.

Time point here: pretreatment peripheral blood. Broader study findings: Better survival was forecast by a pretreatment blood TCR clonality below the median.

Data came from immunoSEQ multiplex PCR; TCRdb stores just in-frame clones and leaves some out. Altogether 85,000 to 95,000 clones are present, approximately 88% being singletons, with the ten largest covering about 1%. The CDR3 sequence is 16 residues long. Germline V gene lookup returns CDR1 MNHEY and CDR2 SMNVEV (reference sequence). With V trimmed by 6 bases and J by 1 base, 7 bases remained unmatched. V and J are TRBV27 and TRBJ2-7, with TRBD2 matching over 12 bases. The source is an elderly woman with urothelial cancer. The source was PBMCs, collected around atezolizumab (anti-PD-L1) treatment. The CDR3 sequence is CASSRRLAGDSYEQYF. CDR3 bases: TGTGCCAGCAGCCGCCGACTAGCGGGAGATTCCTACGAGCAGTACTTC.